A selection of T cell receptor beta chains follows, all from one sample in a study of shared clonotypes between healthy human individuals. Only in-frame clones appear in the TCRdb table, and some are missing; sequencing was by immunoSEQ multiplex PCR. The table shows around 2.1 million clones, with about 93% occurring only once. Sequencing input: naive CD8+ T cells from PBMCs. These receptors were collected from a man aged 18 to 29 in good health. Some clones in this sample may be carry-over from other donors' samples. CDR3s include the opening cysteine and the closing phenylalanine or tryptophan. A D gene is named only where the DNA matches it firmly. Where a row states a size, it is once, few, many or the class of an expanded clone; other rows omit it.

NA TRBJ2-1 NA TRBV19 TGTGCCAGTAGAAGCGATGGAGCGGGTCGGGGTCTCAGGTTCTTC CASRSDGAGRGLRFF
NA TRBJ1-1 NA TRBV5-6 TGTGCCAGCAGCTTACCTTTCAAGAACACTGAAGCTTTCTTT CASSLPFKNTEAFF
NA TRBJ2-7 NA TRBV9 TGTGCCAGCAGCGCGAGAGTAGACTCCTACGAGCAGTACTTC CASSARVDSYEQYF
NA TRBJ2-7 few TRBV27 TGTGCCAGCAGCCCTCTAGGGGGCGAGCAGTACTTC CASSPLGGEQYF
NA TRBJ1-1 NA TRBV12-5 TGTGCTAGTGGTTTGGGACAGGACGCTTTCTTT CASGLGQDAFF
NA TRBJ2-7 once TRBV7-2 TGTGCCAGCAGCTTAACAGGACTAACCTCCTACGAGCAGTACTTC CASSLTGLTSYEQYF
NA TRBJ2-7 NA TRBV21-1 TGTGCCAGCAGCACTCAATGGCAGGGGAATTACGAGCAGTACTTC CASSTQWQGNYEQYF
NA TRBJ2-3 NA TRBV6-5 TGTGCCAGCAGTTACTCTATACAGGGAAAAGATACGCAGTATTTT CASSYSIQGKDTQYF
NA TRBJ2-1 NA TRBV25-1 TGTGCCAGCAGTGAATTAGAGGGGAACCGGATCGACAATGAGCAGTTCTTC CASSELEGNRIDNEQFF
NA TRBJ2-2 NA TRBV28 TGTGCCAGCAGTCCATCCCCGGGCGCCGGGGAGCTGTTTTTT CASSPSPGAGELFF
NA TRBJ1-2 NA TRBV6-1 TGTGCCAGCAGTGATCGGAGCTATGGCTACACCTTC CASSDRSYGYTF
NA TRBJ1-5 NA TRBV21-1 TGTGCCAGCAGCAAAAATCAGCCCCAGCATTTT CASSKNQPQHF
NA TRBJ1-5 NA TRBV9 TGTGCCAGCAGCGTTGGTAGCAATCAGCCCCAGCATTTT CASSVGSNQPQHF
TRBD1 TRBJ2-6 NA TRBV10-3 TGTGCCATCAGTGAGTTGACAGGGGTTAGCTCTGGGGCCAACGTCCTGACTTTC CAISELTGVSSGANVLTF
NA TRBJ1-2 NA TRBV5-4 TGTGCCAGCAGTTGGGGCACCCTAGCTAACTATGGCTACACCTTC CASSWGTLANYGYTF
TRBD1 TRBJ2-7 NA TRBV5-4 TGTGCCAGCAGCGCCTACAGGGGATCGTACGAGCAGTACTTC CASSAYRGSYEQYF
NA TRBJ1-1 NA TRBV27 TGTGCCAGCAGTCGAATCCCTCAACAGGGTGAAGGGACTGAAGCTTTCTTT CASSRIPQQGEGTEAFF
TRBD1 TRBJ1-2 NA TRBV4-1 TGCGCCAGTCGGGGGGACAGGGGTTTATATGGCTACACCTTC CASRGDRGLYGYTF
NA TRBJ2-1 NA TRBV10-3 TGTGCCATCAGTGAGTCGGGCTCGATGAATGAGCAGTTCTTC CAISESGSMNEQFF
TRBD1 TRBJ2-1 NA TRBV27 TGTGCCAGCAGTTTAACGCCGGGACAGACCAATGAGCAGTTCTTC CASSLTPGQTNEQFF
NA TRBJ1-2 NA TRBV7-6 TGTGCCAGCAGCGCCCAGCGGGTTCCGGACTATGGCTACACCTTC CASSAQRVPDYGYTF
TRBD1 TRBJ1-5 NA TRBV2 TGTGCCAGCAGCAACGGGACAGGAGGTCAGCCCCAGCATTTT CASSNGTGGQPQHF
TRBD1 TRBJ2-5 NA TRBV27 TGTGCCAGCAGTGCTGGGGACAGACGCAAAGAGGCCCAGTACTTC CASSAGDRRKEAQYF
TRBD2 TRBJ2-1 NA TRBV10-3 TGTGCCATCAGTGAGATGGGCGGGAGGTACTACAATGAGCAGTTCTTC CAISEMGGRYYNEQFF
TRBD2 TRBJ2-1 NA TRBV9 TGTGCCAGCAGCGGCCTAGCGGGAGGGCCCTTTAATGAGCAGTTCTTC CASSGLAGGPFNEQFF
TRBD2 TRBJ2-1 NA TRBV7-9 TGTGCCAGCAGCGAGCGGGGTTATTACAATGAGCAGTTCTTC CASSERGYYNEQFF
NA TRBJ1-1 NA TRBV5-1 TGCGCCAGCAGCCCTGGTTGGGGAGGGAACACTGAAGCTTTCTTT CASSPGWGGNTEAFF
NA TRBJ1-4 NA TRBV27 TGTGCCAGCAGCTTAGGGGGAGGAATGAGGAAACTGTTTTTT CASSLGGGMRKLFF
NA TRBJ2-7 NA TRBV28 TGTGCCAGCAAACGACGCCGGGGCTACGAGCAGTACTTC CASKRRRGYEQYF
NA TRBJ1-1 NA TRBV19 TGTGCCAGTGAAAGCACAGGGACTGCTGGGGCTTTCTTT CASESTGTAGAFF
NA TRBJ2-7 NA TRBV7-2 TGTGCCAGCAGCTCGGAGCGGGACAGCTCCTACGAGCAGTACTTC CASSSERDSSYEQYF
NA TRBJ2-1 NA TRBV28 TGTGCCAGCAGTCGGAACTACAATGAGCAGTTCTTC CASSRNYNEQFF
NA TRBJ2-7 once TRBV11-2 TGTGCCAGCAGTCCATTTGCCGGGCCCTACGAGCAGTACTTC CASSPFAGPYEQYF
NA TRBJ1-4 NA TRBV7-9 TGTGCCAGCAGCTTGCTGACATCTCTAGACGAAAAACTGTTTTTT CASSLLTSLDEKLFF
TRBD1 TRBJ2-7 NA TRBV2 TGTGCCAGCAGGCCTCCGGGACAGGGGAGATACGAGCAGTACTTC CASRPPGQGRYEQYF
NA TRBJ1-2 few TRBV4-3 TGCGCCAGCAGCCAAGATACGGGGGCTGTCTCTGGCTACACCTTC CASSQDTGAVSGYTF
NA TRBJ2-7 NA TRBV19 TGTGCCAGTAGTAGGGACATAACGAGGGAGCAGTACTTC CASSRDITREQYF
NA TRBJ1-1 NA TRBV10-3 TGTGCCATCAGTGAGTCGAAGGGGGACGGCACTGAAGCTTTCTTT CAISESKGDGTEAFF
TRBD1 TRBJ2-1 NA TRBV27 TGTGCCAGCAGGCAGTCCGGGACAGGATACAATGAGCAGTTCTTC CASRQSGTGYNEQFF
NA TRBJ2-1 NA TRBV28 TGTGCCAGCAGTTTCGGCAGGAGAGACAATGAGCAGTTCTTC CASSFGRRDNEQFF
NA TRBJ1-1 few TRBV27 TGTGCCAGCAGTTTCTACATGAACACTGAAGCTTTCTTT CASSFYMNTEAFF
NA TRBJ1-5 NA TRBV19 TGTGCCAGCGGGGTTAGGGATAGCAATCAGCCCCAGCATTTT CASGVRDSNQPQHF